This TCR beta chain came from a study of CD8+ T cells in alopecia areata. In the study overall: Tofacitinib exposure lasted 6 to 18 months, followed by 6 months off drug. The study, taken as a whole, reports: Amid tofacitinib therapy, many expanded lesional clones stayed present in scalp and blood.

Investigators isolated RNA and reverse transcribed it into cDNA to act as the sequencing template. Clones were sequenced by immunoSEQ multiplex PCR, and TCRdb holds only the in-frame ones, with some missing. The table has more than 95,000 clones, over 75% seen once. Concerning this clone: Its antigen is currently unknown.

As to treatment: oral pan-JAK inhibitor, 5-10 mg twice daily. The ends were cut back, 4 bases at V and 6 bases at J, with 19 bases in the middle. The CDR3 runs to 15 residues. Germline V gene lookup returns CDR1 LGHNA and CDR2 YNFKEQ. This chain connects TRBV4-2 to TRBJ2-7; D gene uncertain. The material sequenced was CD8+ T cells sorted from blood, taken between weeks 30 and 35, from a patient treated with tofacitinib. The clonotype was recovered from a human donor with alopecia areata. The CDR3 loop is CASSRGRGYAAEQYF. CDR3 nucleotides: TGTGCCAGCAGCCGGGGTCGAGGCTACGCCGCCGAGCAGTACTTC.